This T cell receptor beta chain was captured by sequencing in a study of long-term antiretroviral therapy in people with HIV (dated by TCRdb to 2021 to 2024). About the investigation overall: The earliest samples were collected approximately a decade before the 2015 WHO recommendation for immediate ART, a period when ART was typically delayed until CD4 counts fell. A retrospective serial study tested whether ART initiation and durable HIV suppression were associated with changes in peripheral blood TRB repertoire composition and diversity. A total of 192 cryopreserved PBMC samples were contributed to the cohort by 30 adults with confirmed HIV infection, with samples collected serially over a mean of approximately six years (range 1-12). No cross-contamination during QIAcube processing was shown when test extractions of a monoclonal T-cell line were performed alongside about 30 polyclonal samples. Among the approximately 32 participants with HIV, around 10 were female. Results the study describes overall, beyond this receptor: Owing to limited PBMC availability, only the TCR beta chain was sequenced, without alpha chain pairing. Inferences about post-ART repertoire changes are limited because no data were available on ART adherence, viral resistance or therapy changes. Because pre-ART samples had limited cell numbers, unsorted PBMC were profiled rather than sorted CD4+ and CD8+ T cells. The samples span the years 2004 to 2017, and the ART regimens used at that time may not be as effective as current regimens. At every time point, the repertoire was dominated by expanded TRB clones first identified before ART initiation, although this dominance fluctuated and, in many PLHIV, declined after ART. Narrower CDR3 length ranges were observed in HIV repertoires than in controls, and an antigen-experienced repertoire with only a slight naive shift after ART was suggested by the network structure. A significant increase in TRB diversity was found to be associated with ART initiation, although TRB diversity was observed to remain significantly below that of transplant donor controls even after long-term ART.

Participants were included only if at least one PBMC sample before ART initiation and at least two post-ART samples were available. Treatment was received in the United States of America by all participants with HIV. Cryopreserved samples of 1-10 million PBMC were thawed and washed before DNA extraction. At the time of the earliest PBMC sample for each participant with HIV, ages ranged from roughly 20 to 54 years. PBMC samples were contributed by each participant from 1-4 timepoints before ART initiation and 2-8 timepoints after ART initiation, with a median of 7 samples. For every participant, serial HIV viral load, CD4+ T-cell count, ART history and demographic data were obtained. Genomic DNA was extracted from unsorted PBMC with a Qiagen kit on a QIAcube, with processing performed in batches of 12 samples. Notes on this clone: Its binding antigen is unknown. No quality values exist for individual bases; no much larger clone is one base distant.

Including cysteine and phenylalanine, the CDR3 has 15 amino acids. CDR3 DNA is the only sequence kept; it has 45 bases, read in frame from the first base. CDR1 and CDR2 (GTSNPN, SVGIG) derive from the germline V gene (reference sequence). Trimming removed 6 bases from V and 5 bases from J; the gene matches leave 13 bases unexplained. The immunoSEQ hsTCRB v3.0 assay was used at survey level resolution to sequence the TRB variable region. TRB sequencing targeted a depth of roughly 40,000-55,000 T-cell genomes per sample. An Illumina MiSeq with a v3 150-cycle kit was used to sequence the pooled TRB libraries. The paper's processing steps were these. Repertoire analysis was run in R within a reproducible Nextflow workflow that covered QC, data transformation and analysis. LymphoSeq2, an R package for exploring AIRR-Seq data, was used to implement the custom analyses. A few samples yielding fewer than 5000 total TRB sequences were excluded, leaving more than 150 analyzed HIV repertoires. Of the 188 retained HIV repertoires, roughly 61 were collected before and approximately 130 after ART initiation. Repertoires were downsampled to 5000 TRB nucleotide sequences, and summary statistics were averaged over 100 downsampling iterations. The analysis kept only TRB sequences whose CDR3 regions were at least seven amino acids long. Diversity was assessed using a clonality score derived from Shannon entropy and using the Gini coefficient. Repertoire networks linked the top 5000 CDR3 amino acid sequences whenever two sequences differed by an edit distance of one. GLIPH2 predicted antigen specificity groups and MHC restriction for TRB CDR3 amino acid sequences. Known CMV, EBV, HIV or tissue antigen associations were flagged by matching CDR3 amino acid sequences against VDJdb and McPAS-TCR. Pre-ART, post-ART and control groups were compared with Wilcoxon signed-rank tests and Holm-Bonferroni correction. In its TCRdb copy, this immuneACCESS table keeps in-frame sequences only and misses some clones. Where compared with another copy, unresolved V genes explain less than half of these, and the others have no known cause. That table gives V, J and clone size, and the DNA gave D and trimming. This sample lists about 35,000 clones; 80% to 90% were detected once. The ten largest clonotypes hold 10% to 13% of the sample.

This receptor was identified in a man in his late teens or twenties with HIV. The rearranged segments are TRBV30 and TRBJ1-2; 9 nucleotides in the junction match TRBD1. Source: unsorted PBMCs, taken 2.2 years after starting antiretroviral therapy. The nucleotide sequence is given as TGTGCCTGCATGCAGGGACAGGGAGGGGTTTATGGCTACACCTTC. The encoded protein is CACMQGQGGVYGYTF.